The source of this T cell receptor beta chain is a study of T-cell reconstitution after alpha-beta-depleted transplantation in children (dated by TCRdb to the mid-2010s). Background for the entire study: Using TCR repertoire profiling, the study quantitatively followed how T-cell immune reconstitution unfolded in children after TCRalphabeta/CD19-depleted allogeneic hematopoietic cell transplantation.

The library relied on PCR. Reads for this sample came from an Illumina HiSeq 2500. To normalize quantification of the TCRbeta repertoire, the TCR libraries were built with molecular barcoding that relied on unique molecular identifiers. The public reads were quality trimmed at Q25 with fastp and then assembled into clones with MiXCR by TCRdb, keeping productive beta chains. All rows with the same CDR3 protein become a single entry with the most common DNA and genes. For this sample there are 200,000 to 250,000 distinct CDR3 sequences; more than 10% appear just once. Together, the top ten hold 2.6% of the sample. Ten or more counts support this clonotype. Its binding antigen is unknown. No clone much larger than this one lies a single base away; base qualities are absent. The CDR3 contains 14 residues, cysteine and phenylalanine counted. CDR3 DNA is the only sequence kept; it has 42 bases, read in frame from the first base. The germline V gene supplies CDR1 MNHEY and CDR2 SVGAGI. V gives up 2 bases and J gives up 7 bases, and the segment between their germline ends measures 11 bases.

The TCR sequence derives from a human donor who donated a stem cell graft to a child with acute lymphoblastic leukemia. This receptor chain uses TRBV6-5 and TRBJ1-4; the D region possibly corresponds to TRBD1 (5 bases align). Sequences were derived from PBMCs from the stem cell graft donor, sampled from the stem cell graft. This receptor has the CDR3 CASSYDGDGEKLFF. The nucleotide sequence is TGTGCCAGCAGTTACGATGGGGACGGTGAAAAACTGTTTTTT.